One T cell receptor (beta chain) is described in this entry. The sample belongs to a study of blood T cell repertoires in COVID-19. As handled by the study authors: It was from reference gene primer amplification that nucleated cell counts were estimated. This table comes from immunoSEQ multiplex PCR, and its TCRdb copy is limited to in-frame clones, with some not included. D and trimming come from the DNA, and the V and J calls and clone size come from that table. The sample contains approximately 200,000 clones, less than 90% of which appear only once. Between the trimmed V and J ends, which lost 11 bases and 4 bases, there was a span of 14 bases. Germline-derived CDR1 and CDR2 are SNHLY and FYNNEI. CDR3 length: 13 amino acids.

The chain recombines TRBV2 with TRBJ2-2; no clear D gene. Sequencing used peripheral blood. This TCR came from a woman of 80 years or more with COVID-19, enrolled during active disease. CDR3: CAAVAASTGELFF. CDR3 in DNA: TGTGCCGCGGTGGCAGCCTCCACCGGGGAGCTGTTTTTT.